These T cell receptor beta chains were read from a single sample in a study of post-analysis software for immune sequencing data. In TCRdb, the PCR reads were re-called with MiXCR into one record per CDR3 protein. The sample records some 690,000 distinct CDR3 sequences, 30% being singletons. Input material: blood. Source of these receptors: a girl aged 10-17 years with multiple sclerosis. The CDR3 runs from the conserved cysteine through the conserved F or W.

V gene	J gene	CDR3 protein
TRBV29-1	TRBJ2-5	CSAHQGIVSEQYF
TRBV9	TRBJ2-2	CASSVAQGGPNTGELFF
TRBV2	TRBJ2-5	CASSEAGSWRETQYF
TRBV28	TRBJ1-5	CASWWDRGRGNQPQHF
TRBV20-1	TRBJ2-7	CSARGQAGYEQYF
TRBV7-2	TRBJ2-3	CASSFGTSGRRVGDTQYF
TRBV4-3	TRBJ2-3	CASSHAKGTGTDTQYF
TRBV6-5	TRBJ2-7	CASSYSVSGPSYEQYF
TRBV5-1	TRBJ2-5	CASSSGDHAGQGAETQYF
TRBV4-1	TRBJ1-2	CASSQEGPPSIGGYTF
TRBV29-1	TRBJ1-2	CSTPGTADGYTF
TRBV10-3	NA	CAISERQCETQYF
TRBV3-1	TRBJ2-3	CASSQEYPDTQYF
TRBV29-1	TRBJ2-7	CSVVWGVNPEQYF
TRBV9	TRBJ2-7	CASSALATSVYEQYF
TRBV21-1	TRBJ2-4	CASSNPGYSSLGNIQYF
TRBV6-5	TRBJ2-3	CASARGGSGDTQYF
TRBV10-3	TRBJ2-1	CAIRGGGLNEQFF
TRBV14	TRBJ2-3	CASSQEGGRLRSTDTQYF
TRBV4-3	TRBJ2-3	CASSQEVEREVPDTQYF
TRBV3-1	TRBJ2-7	CASSQVGGVSYEQYF
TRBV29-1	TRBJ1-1	CSAVSGGVGTEAFF
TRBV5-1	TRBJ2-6	CASSGVSGANVLTF
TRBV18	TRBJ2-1	CASSPRTDFMYNEQFF
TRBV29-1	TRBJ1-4	CSAKTGSSNEKLFF
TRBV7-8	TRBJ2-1	CASSPVGSSYNEQFF
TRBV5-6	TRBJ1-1	CASSLPGEIKTEAFF
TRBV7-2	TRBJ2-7	CASTGRGHQLSYEQYF
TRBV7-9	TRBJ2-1	CASRWDGGGEQFF
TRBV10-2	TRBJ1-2	CASSEWEGYGYTF
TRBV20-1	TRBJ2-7	CSARDKKDRSYEQYF
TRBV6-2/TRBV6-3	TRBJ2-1	CASSFQAGQFF
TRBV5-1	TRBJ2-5	CASSSENYERYF
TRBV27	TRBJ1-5	CASSSRGGGTGQPQHF
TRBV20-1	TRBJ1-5	CSARAGRQVSNQPQHF
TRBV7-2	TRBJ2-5	CASSRGRWETQYF